This TCR beta chain was profiled in a study of cytomegalovirus exposure and HLA in healthy donors. Overall study results and limits: Later analysis placed DRB1 highest and HLA-C lowest in TCR association rates, which differed by HLA locus.

J was trimmed by 4 bases and V by 4 bases; bases with no gene match: 5. This CDR3 has 15 residues. Germline CDR1 SGHNT, CDR2 YYREEE (reference sequence). 60 Vbeta and 13 Jbeta primers were used in PCR. Data came from immunoSEQ multiplex PCR; TCRdb stores just in-frame clones and leaves some out. The profile covers 180,000 or so clones, with approximately 80% appearing a single time and around 1.4% taken by the ten largest. Worth noting for this clone: As yet, its antigen is unknown.

The sequenced material came from PBMCs. The sequence came from a girl aged 10-17 years in good health and CMV-seropositive. The chain combines TRBV5-4 with TRBJ2-1; 10 bases align to TRBD2. The CDR3, as DNA: TGTGCCAGCAGCGACCTAGCGGGGGAATACAATGAGCAGTTCTTC. Amino acids: CASSDLAGEYNEQFF.